This T cell receptor beta chain was profiled in a study of T cells in Graves' hyperthyroidism and ophthalmopathy. No progression to ophthalmopathy during 18 months of follow-up defined stable disease. Lactation, pregnancy, other autoimmune disease or uncontrolled infection excluded patients. RNA transcripts yielded amplified TCR beta CDR3 regions. A first-round RT-PCR of the TCR CDR3 used the HTBI primer set. TCRdb re-derived calls from the multiplex PCR reads in MiXCR, one entry per CDR3 protein. The sample consists of roughly 510,000 distinct CDR3 sequences, under 25% of them appearing once. This clonotype was sampled from a man aged 18 to 30 with Graves' hyperthyroidism. The sequenced material came from blood.

The CDR3 is CAWSVLAGRNTGELFF. The CDR3 DNA follows: TGTGCCTGGAGTGTACTAGCGGGGCGGAACACCGGGGAGCTGTTTTTT. The chain recombines TRBV30 with TRBJ2-2; 10 positions match TRBD2. Germline loops: CDR1 GTSNPN, CDR2 SVGIG (reference sequence). Unmatched junction bases numbered 2, after V lost 0 bases and J lost 1 base. The CDR3 spans 16 residues.